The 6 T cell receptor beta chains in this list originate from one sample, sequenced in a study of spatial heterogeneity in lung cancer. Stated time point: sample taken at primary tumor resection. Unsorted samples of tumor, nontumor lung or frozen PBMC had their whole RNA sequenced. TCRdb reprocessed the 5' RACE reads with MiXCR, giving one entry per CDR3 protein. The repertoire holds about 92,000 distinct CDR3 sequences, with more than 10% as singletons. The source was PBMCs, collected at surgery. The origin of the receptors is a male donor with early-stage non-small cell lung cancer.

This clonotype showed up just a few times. CDR3 nucleotide sequence: TGTGCCAGCAGCTTTACAAGGACACACCCAGGATTAGGGACTGAAGCTTTCTTT. Residues: CASSFTRTHPGLGTEAFF. The chain uses TRBV13 and TRBJ1-1, with a possible D match to TRBD1 (5 bases). CDR3 length equals 18 residues. V shed 3 bases and J shed 5 bases, with 25 bases lying between them. Germline values: CDR1 PRHDT, CDR2 FYEKMQ (reference sequence).

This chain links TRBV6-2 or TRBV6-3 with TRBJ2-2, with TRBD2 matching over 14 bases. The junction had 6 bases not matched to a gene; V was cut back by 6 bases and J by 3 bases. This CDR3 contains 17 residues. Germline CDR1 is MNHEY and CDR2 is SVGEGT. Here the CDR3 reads CASRKPGLAGDTGELFF. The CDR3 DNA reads TGTGCCAGCAGGAAACCGGGACTAGCGGGAGACACCGGGGAGCTGTTTTTT.

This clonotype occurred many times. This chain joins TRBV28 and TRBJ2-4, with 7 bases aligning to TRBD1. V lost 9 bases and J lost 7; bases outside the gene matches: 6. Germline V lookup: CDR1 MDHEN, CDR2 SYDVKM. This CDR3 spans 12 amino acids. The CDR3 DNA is TGTGCCAGTGAGACAGGGCACAACATTCAGTACTTC. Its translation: CASETGHNIQYF.

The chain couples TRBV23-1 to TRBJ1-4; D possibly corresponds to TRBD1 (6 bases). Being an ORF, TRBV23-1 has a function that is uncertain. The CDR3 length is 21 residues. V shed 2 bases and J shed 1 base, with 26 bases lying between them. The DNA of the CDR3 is TGCGCCAGCAGTCAACCACTTCCGGGACACCCAATTGGGATAACTAATGAAAAACTGTTTTTT. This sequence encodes CASSQPLPGHPIGITNEKLFF.

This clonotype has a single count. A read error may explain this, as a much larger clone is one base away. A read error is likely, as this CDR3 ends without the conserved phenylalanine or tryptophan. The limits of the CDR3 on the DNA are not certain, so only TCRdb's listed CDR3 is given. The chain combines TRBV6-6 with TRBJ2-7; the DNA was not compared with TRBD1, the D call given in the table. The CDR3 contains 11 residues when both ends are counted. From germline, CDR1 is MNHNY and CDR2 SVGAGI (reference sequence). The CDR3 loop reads CASSNTGEKYL.

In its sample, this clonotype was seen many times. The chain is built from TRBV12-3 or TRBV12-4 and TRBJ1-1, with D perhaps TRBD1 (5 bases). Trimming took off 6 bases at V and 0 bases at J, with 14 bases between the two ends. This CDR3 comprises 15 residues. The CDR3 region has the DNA TGTGCCAGCAGATCTGTGGGACGGATGAACACTGAAGCTTTCTTT. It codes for CASRSVGRMNTEAFF.